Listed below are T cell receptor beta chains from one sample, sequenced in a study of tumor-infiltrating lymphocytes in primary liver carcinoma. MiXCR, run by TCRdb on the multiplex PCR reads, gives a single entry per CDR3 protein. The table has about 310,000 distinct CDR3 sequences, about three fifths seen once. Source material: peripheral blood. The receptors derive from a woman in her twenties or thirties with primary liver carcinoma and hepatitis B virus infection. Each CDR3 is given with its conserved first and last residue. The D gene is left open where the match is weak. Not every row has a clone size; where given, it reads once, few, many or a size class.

CDR3aa: CASSPRDRTTYEQYF
CDR3nt: TGTGCCAGCAGCCCACGGGACAGGACCACCTACGAGCAGTACTTC
v_gene: TRBV14
j_gene: TRBJ2-7
d_gene: TRBD1
abundance: .

CDR3aa: CASSQDGAAKYF
CDR3nt: TGCGCCAGCAGCCAAGATGGGGCAGCCAAGTACTTC
v_gene: TRBV4-1
j_gene: TRBJ2-5
d_gene: .
abundance: many

CDR3aa: CAIQAVVVDSPLHF
CDR3nt: TGTGCCATCCAGGCGGTGGTAGTGGATTCACCCCTCCACTTT
v_gene: TRBV7-9
j_gene: TRBJ1-6
d_gene: .
abundance: .

CDR3aa: CASSEGIAGGPTDMQYF
CDR3nt: TGTGCCAGCAGCGAAGGGATAGCGGGAGGGCCAACAGATATGCAGTATTTT
v_gene: TRBV6-1
j_gene: TRBJ2-3
d_gene: TRBD2
abundance: .

CDR3aa: CATEEDTGELFF
CDR3nt: TGTGCCACCGAGGAGGACACCGGGGAGCTGTTTTTT
v_gene: TRBV28
j_gene: TRBJ2-2
d_gene: .
abundance: .

CDR3aa: CAWTRDTLEETQYF
CDR3nt: TGTGCCTGGACCCGGGACACCCTTGAAGAGACCCAGTACTTC
v_gene: TRBV30
j_gene: TRBJ2-5
d_gene: .
abundance: many

CDR3aa: CASSQRGGRREQFF
CDR3nt: TGTGCCAGCAGTCAGCGGGGGGGCCGCCGTGAGCAGTTCTTC
v_gene: TRBV28
j_gene: TRBJ2-1
d_gene: TRBD2
abundance: .

CDR3aa: CASSLGLAGRADTQYF
CDR3nt: TGTGCCAGCAGCTTGGGACTAGCGGGAAGAGCAGATACGCAGTATTTT
v_gene: TRBV11-3
j_gene: TRBJ2-3
d_gene: TRBD2
abundance: many

CDR3aa: CASSYSVIFSTLAGQYF
CDR3nt: TGTGCCAGCAGTTACTCCGTCATTTTCTCAACGTTAGCGGGGCAGTACTTC
v_gene: TRBV6-5
j_gene: TRBJ2-7
d_gene: TRBD2
abundance: few

CDR3aa: CASSQDRADTEAFF
CDR3nt: TGCGCCAGCAGTCAGGACAGGGCGGACACTGAAGCTTTCTTT
v_gene: TRBV5-1
j_gene: TRBJ1-1
d_gene: TRBD1
abundance: .

CDR3aa: CASQLQDTNTGELFF
CDR3nt: TGTGCCAGCCAATTACAGGATACGAACACCGGGGAGCTGTTTTTT
v_gene: TRBV2
j_gene: TRBJ2-2
d_gene: .
abundance: .

CDR3aa: CVSRVYPEADTQYF
CDR3nt: TGTGTCAGCAGAGTATACCCCGAGGCAGATACGCAGTATTTT
v_gene: TRBV11-2
j_gene: TRBJ2-3
d_gene: .
abundance: .

CDR3aa: CASSVGETQYF
CDR3nt: TGTGCCAGCAGCGTGGGGGAGACCCAGTACTTC
v_gene: TRBV11-2
j_gene: TRBJ2-5
d_gene: .
abundance: many

CDR3aa: CARSRTGTSGASSYNEQFF
CDR3nt: TGTGCCAGAAGCAGGACCGGGACTAGCGGGGCGAGCTCCTACAATGAGCAGTTCTTC
v_gene: TRBV5-3
j_gene: TRBJ2-1
d_gene: TRBD2
abundance: .

CDR3aa: CVSSLGDFGGGIKNIQYF
CDR3nt: TGTGTCAGCAGTTTAGGGGACTTCGGGGGAGGAATCAAAAACATTCAGTACTTC
v_gene: TRBV12-3/TRBV12-4
j_gene: TRBJ2-4
d_gene: .
abundance: .

CDR3aa: CAITTSGRINTGELFF
CDR3nt: TGTGCCATCACAACTAGCGGGAGAATAAACACCGGGGAGCTGTTTTTT
v_gene: TRBV6-1
j_gene: TRBJ2-2
d_gene: TRBD2
abundance: .

CDR3aa: CANSLGGDTQYF
CDR3nt: TGTGCCAACAGCTTGGGGGGAGATACGCAGTATTTT
v_gene: TRBV5-4
j_gene: TRBJ2-3
d_gene: .
abundance: .

CDR3aa: CTSSSSSDTSYEQYF
CDR3nt: TGTACCAGCAGTAGTAGTAGCGATACCTCCTACGAGCAGTACTTC
v_gene: TRBV11-2
j_gene: TRBJ2-7
d_gene: .
abundance: .

CDR3aa: CASSFNLGVQETQYF
CDR3nt: TGTGCCAGCAGCTTCAACCTGGGAGTCCAAGAGACCCAGTACTTC
v_gene: TRBV5-6
j_gene: TRBJ2-5
d_gene: .
abundance: .

CDR3aa: CASRGQGVGELFF
CDR3nt: TGTGCCAGCAGGGGACAGGGGGTCGGGGAGCTGTTTTTT
v_gene: TRBV2
j_gene: TRBJ2-2
d_gene: TRBD1
abundance: few

CDR3aa: CATWGGYTDTQYF
CDR3nt: TGTGCCACCTGGGGCGGATACACAGATACGCAGTATTTT
v_gene: TRBV10-3
j_gene: TRBJ2-3
d_gene: .
abundance: .

CDR3aa: CASSYSREGASGSWFEQFF
CDR3nt: TGTGCCAGCAGTTACTCGAGGGAAGGGGCTAGCGGGAGTTGGTTTGAGCAGTTCTTC
v_gene: TRBV6-2/TRBV6-3
j_gene: TRBJ2-1
d_gene: TRBD2
abundance: .

CDR3aa: CTSSLGAPGEFF
CDR3nt: TGTACCAGCAGCTTGGGCGCCCCCGGGGAGTTCTTC
v_gene: TRBV11-2
j_gene: TRBJ2-1
d_gene: .
abundance: .

CDR3aa: CVSRPLGRGSYNEQFF
CDR3nt: TGTGTCAGCAGGCCTCTCGGCCGAGGCTCCTACAATGAGCAGTTCTTC
v_gene: TRBV6-6
j_gene: TRBJ2-1
d_gene: .
abundance: .

CDR3aa: CASSLRGGRGSDTQYF
CDR3nt: TGTGCCAGCAGCTTACGCGGCGGGAGAGGGTCAGATACGCAGTATTTT
v_gene: TRBV7-3
j_gene: TRBJ2-3
d_gene: TRBD2
abundance: few

CDR3aa: CASGPDGGNTDTQYF
CDR3nt: TGTGCTAGTGGTCCCGACGGGGGGAACACAGATACGCAGTATTTT
v_gene: TRBV12-5
j_gene: TRBJ2-3
d_gene: TRBD2
abundance: many

CDR3aa: CASSLSLGALKSEQFF
CDR3nt: TGTGCCAGCAGCCTGAGCCTGGGGGCTCTGAAAAGTGAGCAGTTCTTC
v_gene: TRBV5-4
j_gene: TRBJ2-1
d_gene: .
abundance: .

CDR3aa: CSDPSPGTHNNYERYF
CDR3nt: TGCAGCGACCCCTCCCCCGGGACCCACAATAACTACGAGCGGTACTTC
v_gene: TRBV29-1
j_gene: TRBJ2-7
d_gene: .
abundance: few

CDR3aa: CASRAWTATNENLFF
CDR3nt: TGCGCCAGCAGGGCCTGGACAGCAACTAATGAAAATCTGTTTTTT
v_gene: TRBV10-2
j_gene: TRBJ1-4
d_gene: .
abundance: .

CDR3aa: CASSSIIAGDRYEQYF
CDR3nt: TGTGCCAGCAGCTCCATCATAGCGGGAGATCGCTACGAGCAGTACTTC
v_gene: TRBV11-3
j_gene: TRBJ2-7
d_gene: TRBD2
abundance: many

CDR3aa: CASSTAQWERSHYF
CDR3nt: TGTGCCAGCAGTACAGCCCAATGGGAGAGGTCCCACTACTTC
v_gene: TRBV6-2/TRBV6-3
j_gene: TRBJ2-5
d_gene: .
abundance: .

CDR3aa: CASSQGGSGNEQFF
CDR3nt: TGTGCCAGCAGCCAAGGTGGGAGTGGCAATGAGCAGTTCTTC
v_gene: TRBV14
j_gene: TRBJ2-1
d_gene: .
abundance: .

CDR3aa: CASSKGQSTVELFF
CDR3nt: TGTGCCAGCAGTAAGGGACAGAGCACCGTGGAGCTGTTTTTT
v_gene: TRBV12-3/TRBV12-4
j_gene: TRBJ2-2
d_gene: TRBD1
abundance: .

CDR3aa: CASDLSGTSGLEQFF
CDR3nt: TGTGCCAGCGACCTATCCGGGACTAGCGGACTTGAGCAGTTCTTC
v_gene: TRBV12-3/TRBV12-4
j_gene: TRBJ2-1
d_gene: TRBD2
abundance: .

CDR3aa: CASALTGMRHEQYF
CDR3nt: TGTGCCAGTGCCTTAACAGGGATGAGGCACGAGCAGTACTTC
v_gene: TRBV6-6
j_gene: TRBJ2-7
d_gene: .
abundance: many

CDR3aa: CAWSAGLAGGPGGTDTQYF
CDR3nt: TGTGCCTGGAGTGCGGGACTAGCGGGAGGGCCGGGGGGCACAGATACGCAGTATTTT
v_gene: TRBV30
j_gene: TRBJ2-3
d_gene: TRBD2
abundance: few

CDR3aa: CSVGTGMTEAFF
CDR3nt: TGCAGCGTGGGGACAGGCATGACTGAAGCTTTCTTT
v_gene: TRBV29-1
j_gene: TRBJ1-1
d_gene: TRBD1
abundance: .

CDR3aa: CASSLGGRANEQFF
CDR3nt: TGTGCCAGCAGCTTAGGCGGGAGGGCCAATGAGCAGTTCTTC
v_gene: TRBV13
j_gene: TRBJ2-1
d_gene: TRBD2
abundance: few

CDR3aa: CASSLGGVSSYEQYF
CDR3nt: TGTGCCAGCAGTTTGGGGGGGGTAAGCTCCTACGAGCAGTACTTC
v_gene: TRBV12-3/TRBV12-4
j_gene: TRBJ2-7
d_gene: TRBD2
abundance: many

CDR3aa: CASSQDYHGTGGMNTGELFF
CDR3nt: TGCGCCAGCAGCCAAGACTACCACGGGACAGGGGGTATGAACACCGGGGAGCTGTTTTTT
v_gene: TRBV4-3
j_gene: TRBJ2-2
d_gene: TRBD1
abundance: few

CDR3aa: CASSYRGAAPNYGYTF
CDR3nt: TGTGCCAGCAGTTACAGGGGGGCAGCACCCAACTATGGCTACACCTTC
v_gene: TRBV6-5
j_gene: TRBJ1-2
d_gene: .
abundance: many

CDR3aa: CASSFITAYTGELFF
CDR3nt: TGTGCCAGCAGCTTCATAACGGCTTACACCGGGGAGCTGTTTTTT
v_gene: TRBV7-8
j_gene: TRBJ2-2
d_gene: .
abundance: .

CDR3aa: CASSQRSSGSYNEQFF
CDR3nt: TGTGCCAGCAGTCAAAGGAGTAGCGGGAGCTACAATGAGCAGTTCTTC
v_gene: TRBV6-6
j_gene: TRBJ2-1
d_gene: TRBD2
abundance: .